The source of this T cell receptor beta chain is a study of shared T cell receptors in the human thymus. V lost 1 base, J lost 8 bases, and 7 bases lay in between. CDR3 length: 12 residues. In germline, CDR1 is SGHRS, CDR2 YFSETQ. Method: immunoSEQ multiplex PCR; TCRdb's copy keeps in-frame clones and lacks some. The table records roughly 500,000 clones, approximately 80% of them present only once. The same data also went into a second study, on human thymus T cells. That study reports: Infants, healthy and Finnish, who were having corrective surgery for congenital heart defects served as donors. Thymic and blood repertoires seemed to show skewed V and J gene use.

The clonotype originates from a boy under three years old with a congenital heart defect. The V gene is TRBV5-1, the J gene TRBJ2-1; D not certain. Input material: thymocytes. DNA for the CDR3: TGCGCCAGCAGCTTGTCCCAGTATGAGCAGTTCTTC. Residues: CASSLSQYEQFF.